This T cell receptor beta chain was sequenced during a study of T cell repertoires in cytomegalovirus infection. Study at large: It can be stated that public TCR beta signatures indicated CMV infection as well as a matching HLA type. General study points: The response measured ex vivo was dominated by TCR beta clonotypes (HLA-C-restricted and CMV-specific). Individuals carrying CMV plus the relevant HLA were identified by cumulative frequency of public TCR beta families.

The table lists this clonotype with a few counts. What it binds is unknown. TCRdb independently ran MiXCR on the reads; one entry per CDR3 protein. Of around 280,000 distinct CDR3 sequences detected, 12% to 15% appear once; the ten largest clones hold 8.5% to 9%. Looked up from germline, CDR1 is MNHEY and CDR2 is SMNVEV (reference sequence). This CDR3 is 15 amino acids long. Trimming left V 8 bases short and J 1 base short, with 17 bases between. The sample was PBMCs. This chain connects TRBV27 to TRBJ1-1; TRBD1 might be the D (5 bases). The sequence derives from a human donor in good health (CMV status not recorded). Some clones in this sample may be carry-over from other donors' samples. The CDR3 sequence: CASCPWAGRNTEAFF. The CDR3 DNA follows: TGTGCCAGCTGCCCATGGGCAGGGCGGAACACTGAAGCTTTCTTT.